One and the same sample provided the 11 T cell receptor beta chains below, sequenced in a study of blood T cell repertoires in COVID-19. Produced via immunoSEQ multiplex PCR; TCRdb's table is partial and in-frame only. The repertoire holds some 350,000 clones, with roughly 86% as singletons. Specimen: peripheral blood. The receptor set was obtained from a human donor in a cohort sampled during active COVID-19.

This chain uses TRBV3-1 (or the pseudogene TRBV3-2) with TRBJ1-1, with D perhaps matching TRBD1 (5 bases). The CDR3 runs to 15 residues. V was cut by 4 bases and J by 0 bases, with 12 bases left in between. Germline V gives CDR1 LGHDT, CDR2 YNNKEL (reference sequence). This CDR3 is CASSPGGEMNTEAFF. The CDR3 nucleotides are TGTGCCAGCAGCCCGGGGGGGGAGATGAACACTGAAGCTTTCTTT.

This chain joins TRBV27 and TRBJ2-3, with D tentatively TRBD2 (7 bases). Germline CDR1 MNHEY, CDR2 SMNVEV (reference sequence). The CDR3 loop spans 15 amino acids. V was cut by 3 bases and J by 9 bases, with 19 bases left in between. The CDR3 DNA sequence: TGTGCCAGCAGTTTGGGGAGGGGGTGGTCCCAGACGCAGTATTTT. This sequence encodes CASSLGRGWSQTQYF.

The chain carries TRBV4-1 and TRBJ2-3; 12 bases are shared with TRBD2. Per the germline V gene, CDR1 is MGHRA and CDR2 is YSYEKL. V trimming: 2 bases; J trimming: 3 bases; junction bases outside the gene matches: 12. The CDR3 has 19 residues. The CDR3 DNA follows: TGCGCCAGCAGCCAAAAGGGGCCACTAGCGGGAGGACTTACAGATACGCAGTATTTT. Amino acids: CASSQKGPLAGGLTDTQYF.

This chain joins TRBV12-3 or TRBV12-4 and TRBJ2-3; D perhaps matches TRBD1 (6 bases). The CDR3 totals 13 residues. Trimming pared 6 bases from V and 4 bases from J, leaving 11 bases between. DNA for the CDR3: TGTGCCAGCAGCCTCAGGGGATCAGATACGCAGTATTTT. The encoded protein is CASSLRGSDTQYF.

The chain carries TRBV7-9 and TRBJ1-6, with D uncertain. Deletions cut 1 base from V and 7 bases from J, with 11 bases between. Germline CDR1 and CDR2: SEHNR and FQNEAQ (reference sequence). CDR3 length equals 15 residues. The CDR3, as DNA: TGTGCCAGCAGCTTAGGTGCGGTGGAAAATTCACCCCTCCACTTT. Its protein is CASSLGAVENSPLHF.

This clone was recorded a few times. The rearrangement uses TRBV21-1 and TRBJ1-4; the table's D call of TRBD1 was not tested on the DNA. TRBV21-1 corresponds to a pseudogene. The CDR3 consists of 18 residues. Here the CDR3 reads CASSKVLGTGGICEKLFF. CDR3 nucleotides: TGTGCCAGCAGCAAAGTTTTGGGGACAGGGGGCATATGTGAAAAACTGTTTTTT.

CDR3 sequence (DNA): TGTGCCTGGACCAGGACAGGAGGGAATTCACCCCTCCACTTT. Encoded protein: CAWTRTGGNSPLHF. This chain joins TRBV30 and TRBJ1-6; 7 bases map to TRBD1. The CDR3 is 14 amino acids. V dropped 4 bases and J dropped 7; count of bases not matched to a gene: 7. From germline, CDR1 is GTSNPN and CDR2 SVGIG (reference sequence).

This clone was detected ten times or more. The CDR3 DNA sequence: TGTGCCAGCAGTCACAGAGTAACTGGGGCCAACGTCCTGACTTTC. Residues: CASSHRVTGANVLTF. The chain recombines TRBV6-5 with TRBJ2-6, with unresolved D. This CDR3 contains 15 residues. Germline values: CDR1 MNHEY, CDR2 SVGAGI. Trimming pared 5 bases from V and 2 bases from J, leaving 10 bases between.

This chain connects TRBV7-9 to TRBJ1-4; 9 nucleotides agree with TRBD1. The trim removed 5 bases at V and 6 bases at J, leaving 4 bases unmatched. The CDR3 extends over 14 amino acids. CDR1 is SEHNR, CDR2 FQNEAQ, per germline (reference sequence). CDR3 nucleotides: TGTGCCAGCAGCAGACAGGGGGGTGATGAAAAACTGTTTTTT. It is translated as CASSRQGGDEKLFF.

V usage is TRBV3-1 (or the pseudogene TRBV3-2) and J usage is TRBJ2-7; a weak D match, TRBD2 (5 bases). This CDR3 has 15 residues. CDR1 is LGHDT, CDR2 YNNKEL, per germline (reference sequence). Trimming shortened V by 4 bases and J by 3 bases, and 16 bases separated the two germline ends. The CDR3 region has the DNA TGTGCCAGCAGCCCCGGTCCATCTGGGAGCTACGAGCAGTACTTC. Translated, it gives CASSPGPSGSYEQYF.

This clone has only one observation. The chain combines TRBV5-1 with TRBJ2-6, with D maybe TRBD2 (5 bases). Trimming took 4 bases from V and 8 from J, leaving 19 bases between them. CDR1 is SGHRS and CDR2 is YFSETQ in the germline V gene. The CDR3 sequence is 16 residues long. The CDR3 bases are TGCGCCAGCAGCCCCACCCTCAGCGGATCCACCAACGTCCTGACTTTC. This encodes CASSPTLSGSTNVLTF.